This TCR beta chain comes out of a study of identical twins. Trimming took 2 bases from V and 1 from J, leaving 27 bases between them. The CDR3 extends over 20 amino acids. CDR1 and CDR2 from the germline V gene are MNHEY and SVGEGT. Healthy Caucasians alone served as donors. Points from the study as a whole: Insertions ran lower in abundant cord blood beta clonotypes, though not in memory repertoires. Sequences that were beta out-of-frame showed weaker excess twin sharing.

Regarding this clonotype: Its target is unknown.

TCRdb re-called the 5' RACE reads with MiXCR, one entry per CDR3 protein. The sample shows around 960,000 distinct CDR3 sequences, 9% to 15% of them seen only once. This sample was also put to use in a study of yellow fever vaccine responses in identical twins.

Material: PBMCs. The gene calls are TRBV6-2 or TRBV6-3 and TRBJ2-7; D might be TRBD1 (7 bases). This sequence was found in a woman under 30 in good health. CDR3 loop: CASSYLTLTLAPRGSYEQYF. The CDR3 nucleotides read TGTGCCAGCAGTTACCTCACCCTGACTCTAGCGCCCAGGGGGTCCTACGAGCAGTACTTC.